This TCR beta chain is from a study of control samples from healthy donors and cancer patients. Measured with immunoSEQ multiplex PCR; TCRdb has only the in-frame clones, and not every one. The sample shows some 140,000 clones, less than 90% of them seen only once. The V gene's germline CDR1 is SGHRS and CDR2 YFSETQ. The trim removed 0 bases at V and 1 base at J, leaving 7 bases unmatched. The CDR3 spans 16 residues. The gene calls are TRBV5-1 and TRBJ2-7; 7 bases line up with TRBD2. The sample comprised blood. This receptor was taken from a woman in her 30s in good health. The CDR3 is CASSLEGASGSYEQYF. CDR3 coding DNA: TGCGCCAGCAGCTTGGAGGGTGCTAGCGGATCCTACGAGCAGTACTTC.